What follows describes a single T cell receptor beta chain. The data belong to a study of blood T cell repertoires in COVID-19. V gave up 0 bases and J gave up 9 bases, with 16 bases separating them. The CDR3 loop spans 14 amino acids. CDR1 SGHNT and CDR2 YYREEE come from the germline V gene (reference sequence). Only in-frame clones appear in the TCRdb table, and some are missing; sequencing was by immunoSEQ multiplex PCR. Of roughly 340,000 clones listed, over 75% are singletons. Allocation to cohorts depended on clinical history reported by the participants. This sequence was found in a man aged 40-49 years in a cohort exposed to, infected with or recovered from COVID-19 (not recorded which). The gene calls are TRBV5-4 and TRBJ2-7; D is ambiguous. The sequencing input was PBMCs or T cells enriched from blood (not recorded which). The CDR3 here is CASSLGQAKVGQYF. In DNA form, the CDR3 reads TGTGCCAGCAGCTTGGGGCAGGCCAAAGTGGGGCAGTACTTC.